This T cell receptor (beta chain) stems from a study of T cells of healthy individuals. CDR3 size: 18 residues. Unmatched junction bases numbered 8, after V lost 0 bases and J lost 3 bases. Germline CDR1 is MNHEY and CDR2 is SVGAGI. TCRdb called the 5' RACE reads again in MiXCR, with one record for every CDR3 protein. The table includes 95,000 to 100,000 distinct CDR3 sequences, about 16% detected once. This receptor was identified in a human donor in good health. The chain combines TRBV6-5 with TRBJ2-1; 10 bases align to TRBD2. CDR3 DNA sequence: TGTGCCAGCAGTTACTCCGGTCCAGCGGGGGGGTTCTACAATGAGCAGTTCTTC. As protein: CASSYSGPAGGFYNEQFF.